The present entry profiles one T cell receptor (beta chain) with its context. Its target is unknown. Trimming cost V 1 base and J 5 bases; bases outside gene matches: 4. Germline values: CDR1 SGHTA, CDR2 FQGTGA. The CDR3 is made up of 15 amino acids. Clones were sequenced by immunoSEQ multiplex PCR, and TCRdb holds only the in-frame ones, with some missing. The data hold 70,000 to 80,000 clones, with 88% observed a single time. This sample was included in a study of T cells in localized non-small cell lung cancer. General observations from the study: Analysis by sequencing included only one tumor region, so heterogeneity remains possible.

Sample: peripheral blood, taken before any cancer treatment. This chain connects TRBV7-3 to TRBJ2-2; 7 positions match TRBD1. This TCR came from a woman aged 40 to 75 with stage I squamous cell lung carcinoma. Here the CDR3 reads CASSLIGGRTGELFF. CDR3 DNA sequence: TGTGCCAGCAGCTTAATAGGGGGCCGGACCGGGGAGCTGTTTTTT.